This note documents a single T cell receptor (beta chain) sequence. Living in 24 US areas, the participants were between about 18 and 95 years of age. Allocation to cohorts depended on clinical history reported by the participants. The record originates from a study of blood T cell repertoires in COVID-19. Study background: Samples came from the United States, Italy and Spain, spanning acute and convalescent COVID-19. PBMCs, B-cell-depleted T cells, or T cells were the source of the cDNA or gDNA that made up the material.

In germline, CDR1 is ENHRY, CDR2 SYGVKD. CDR3 length equals 12 residues. The V segment lost 11 bases and the J segment 5 bases; nucleotides outside the gene matches: 6. Only in-frame clones appear in the TCRdb table, and some are missing; sequencing was by immunoSEQ multiplex PCR. The profile shows roughly 230,000 clones, 85% of them singletons. This sequence originates from a woman between 50 and 59 years old who had been exposed to COVID-19. Specimen: PBMCs or T cells enriched from blood (not recorded which). This chain uses TRBV10-3 with TRBJ2-5; 9 nucleotides match TRBD1. CDR3 coding DNA: TGTGCCTCTCGACAGGGGGGTGAGACCCAGTACTTC. Amino acid sequence: CASRQGGETQYF.